One and the same sample provided the 21 T cell receptor beta chains below, sequenced in a study of blood T cell repertoires in COVID-19. The repertoire was sequenced with immunoSEQ multiplex PCR; TCRdb's copy has only in-frame clones and lacks some. The sample records hundreds of thousands of clones, 65% to 85% being singletons. Sequenced input: peripheral blood. The receptor source for this set is a woman in her fifties or sixties with acute or convalescent COVID-19.

This clone was counted only a few times. The rearrangement joins TRBV5-1 to TRBJ2-1; 11 bases agree with TRBD2. The CDR3 has 16 residues. The trim removed 4 bases at V and 4 bases at J, leaving 7 bases unmatched. The V gene's germline CDR1 is SGHRS and CDR2 YFSETQ. For the CDR3, the DNA is TGCGCCAGCAGCGTAACCGGGACTAGCGGTTACAATGAGCAGTTCTTC. The encoded protein is CASSVTGTSGYNEQFF.

The chain is built from TRBV7-3 and TRBJ2-3; the match to TRBD1 covers 9 bases. Germline assignment: CDR1 SGHTA and CDR2 FQGTGA. CDR3 size: 16 residues. V lost 5 bases, J lost 1 base, and 7 bases stayed unmatched. The CDR3 loop reads CASSPYWTGGTDTQYF. CDR3 DNA sequence: TGTGCCAGCAGCCCATACTGGACAGGGGGCACAGATACGCAGTATTTT.

The genes are TRBV24-1 and TRBJ1-2; D ambiguous. The CDR3 is made up of 13 amino acids. Germline CDR1 and CDR2: KGHDR and SFDVKD. Trimming removed 5 bases at V and 3 bases at J, with 9 bases between. The CDR3 sequence: CATSAEPHYGYTF. In DNA, the CDR3 is TGTGCCACCAGTGCAGAACCGCACTATGGCTACACCTTC.

This clone appeared a single time. CDR3 in DNA: TGTGCCAGCAGCTTAACGGCTAGCGGAGGATCCTACAATGAGCAGTTCTTC. This encodes CASSLTASGGSYNEQFF. V gene TRBV11-2 combines with J gene TRBJ2-1, with 7 bases aligning to TRBD2. V shed 2 bases, J shed 1 base, and the junction held 8 bases outside the gene matches. The CDR3 consists of 17 residues. CDR1 SGHAT and CDR2 FQNNGV come from the germline V gene. Complete variable domain (other parts from reference TRBV11-2 and TRBJ2-1): EAGVAQSPRYKIIEKRQSVAFWCNPISGHATLYWYQQILGQGPKLLIQFQNNGVVDDSQLPKDRFSAERLKGVDSTLKIQPAKLEDSAVYLCASSLTASGGSYNEQFFGPGTRLTVL.

The chain joins TRBV19 to TRBJ2-1, with a weak D call TRBD1 (5 bases). Between the trimmed V and J ends, which lost 3 bases and 8 bases, there was a span of 14 bases. Germline V lookup: CDR1 LNHDA, CDR2 SQIVND (reference sequence). The CDR3 is made up of 14 amino acids. CDR3 sequence: CASSIASLGHEQFF. For the CDR3, the DNA is TGTGCCAGTAGTATCGCCAGTCTGGGGCATGAGCAGTTCTTC.

The chain joins TRBV28 to TRBJ2-1; TRBD2 aligns across 12 bases. The CDR3 sequence is 18 residues long. The V gene's germline CDR1 is MDHEN and CDR2 SYDVKM. J lost 2 bases, V lost 6 bases, and 11 bases had no gene match. CDR3 residues: CASSILAGGEGTYNEQFF. The CDR3 DNA sequence: TGTGCCAGCAGCATACTAGCGGGAGGAGAAGGGACCTACAATGAGCAGTTCTTC.

This clone was recorded only once. The CDR3 nucleotides are TGTGCCAGCAGTGATCCCGGGACAGGGGTCAATCAGCCCCAGCATTTT. Translated, it gives CASSDPGTGVNQPQHF. The chain is built from TRBV6-4 and TRBJ1-5; 10 positions agree with TRBD1. J was trimmed by 3 bases and V by 3 bases; bases with no gene match: 5. Looked up from germline, CDR1 is MRHNA and CDR2 is SNTAGT. This CDR3 has 16 amino acids.

The gene calls are TRBV29-1 and TRBJ1-1; D uncertain. CDR1 is SQVTM, CDR2 ANQGSEA, per germline. The CDR3 loop spans 15 amino acids. V dropped 5 bases and J dropped 1 base, with 17 bases sitting between them. As DNA, the CDR3 is TGCAGCGTTAGTGTCGGGTGGGTTGAGAACACTGAAGCTTTCTTT. This sequence encodes CSVSVGWVENTEAFF.

V and J are TRBV6-1 and TRBJ2-2; 11 nucleotides agree with TRBD1. CDR1 is MNHNS and CDR2 is SASEGT in the germline V gene. Losses at the gene ends were 2 bases for V and 7 bases for J; bases not matched to a gene: 6. The CDR3 contains 16 residues. CDR3 sequence: CASSERDRGFGGELFF. For the CDR3, the DNA is TGTGCCAGCAGTGAAAGGGACAGGGGGTTTGGCGGGGAGCTGTTTTTT.

This sequence joins TRBV19 and TRBJ2-1; D is possibly TRBD1 (6 bases). Germline V gene data show CDR1 as LNHDA and CDR2 as SQIVND (reference sequence). V was shortened by 2 bases and J by 6 bases, with 14 bases between the two germline ends. There are 15 residues in the CDR3. The DNA of the CDR3 is TGTGCCAGTAGTATAACCGGACAGACAGGCAATGAGCAGTTCTTC. This codes for CASSITGQTGNEQFF.

The gene calls are TRBV5-4 and TRBJ2-2, with a possible D match to TRBD2 (5 bases). This CDR3 is built from 16 residues. The ends were cut back, 4 bases at V and 3 bases at J, with 16 bases in the middle. Germline CDR1 is SGHNT and CDR2 is YYREEE (reference sequence). The CDR3 DNA reads as TGTGCCAGCAGCCTACGGCTCACTAGGGACACCGGGGAGCTGTTTTTT. As protein: CASSLRLTRDTGELFF.

The chain carries TRBV5-1 and TRBJ1-4, with TRBD1 as a possible D gene (5 bases). This CDR3 has 14 amino acids. Germline assignment: CDR1 SGHRS and CDR2 YFSETQ. V lost 4 bases and J lost 0, with 7 bases in between. The CDR3 is CASSAGSTNEKLFF. CDR3 DNA: TGCGCCAGCAGCGCAGGGTCAACTAATGAAAAACTGTTTTTT.

This chain uses TRBV4-2 with TRBJ2-7, with D possibly matching TRBD1 (6 bases). The germline V gene has CDR1 LGHNA and CDR2 YNFKEQ. This CDR3 contains 14 residues. Trimming shortened V by 3 bases and J by 0 bases, and 9 bases separated the two germline ends. CDR3 protein: CASSHDRSSYEQYF. The CDR3 region has the DNA TGTGCCAGCAGCCACGACAGGAGCTCCTACGAGCAGTACTTC.

The chain's CDR3 is CASIRQLSSDTQYF. The CDR3 region has the DNA TGTGCCAGCATACGCCAACTATCCTCCGATACGCAGTATTTT. V is TRBV2 and J is TRBJ2-3; no definite D call. Germline V CDR1 and CDR2: SNHLY, FYNNEI. The CDR3 spans 14 residues. The V end lost 7 bases, the J end lost 6 bases, and 17 bases lay between the germline ends.

The sample holds one count of this clone. The rearrangement uses TRBV11-2 and TRBJ2-5; 7 bases align to TRBD2. The germline V gene encodes CDR1 SGHAT and CDR2 FQNNGV. The length of the CDR3 is 17 residues. V lost 1 base, J lost 2 bases, and 10 bases stayed unmatched. Here the CDR3 DNA reads TGTGCCAGCAGCTTAGGAGTTCGCGGGAGTAGGCAAGAGACCCAGTACTTC. This encodes CASSLGVRGSRQETQYF.

The genes are TRBV19 and TRBJ2-1; 10 positions match TRBD2. V lost 4 bases, J lost 2 bases, and 2 bases stayed unmatched. Germline CDR1 LNHDA, CDR2 SQIVND (reference sequence). The CDR3 has 15 residues. CDR3: CASSTSGRAYNEQFF. The DNA for the CDR3 is TGTGCCAGTAGTACGAGCGGGAGGGCCTACAATGAGCAGTTCTTC.

Notes on this clone: The sample contains more than one DNA sequence encoding this CDR3. This rearrangement joins TRBV28 to TRBJ1-1, with no clear D. CDR1 is MDHEN and CDR2 is SYDVKM in the germline V gene. The CDR3 runs to 12 residues. V dropped 2 bases and J dropped 1 base, with 2 bases sitting between them. The CDR3 protein is CASSLRNTEAFF. For the CDR3, the DNA is TGTGCCAGCAGTTTACGGAACACTGAAGCTTTCTTT.

The chain links TRBV4-2 to TRBJ2-3, with 8 bases aligning to TRBD2. The CDR3 spans 16 residues. The V segment lost 2 bases and the J segment 6 bases; nucleotides outside the gene matches: 10. CDR1 and CDR2 (germline): LGHNA, YNFKEQ. In nucleotides, the CDR3 is TGTGCCAGCAGCCAAAGTGGGACTAGTGTACCGGATACGCAGTATTTT. Its translation: CASSQSGTSVPDTQYF.

The chain links TRBV5-5 to TRBJ2-1, with 7 nucleotides matching TRBD2. This CDR3 region has 13 residues. From germline, CDR1 is SGHKS and CDR2 YYEKEE (reference sequence). J was trimmed by 8 bases and V by 5 bases; bases with no gene match: 7. CDR3 bases: TGTGCCAGCAGGCCCACTAGCGCCTATGAGCAGTTCTTC. Translating gives CASRPTSAYEQFF.

About this clone itself: Other DNA sequences in the same sample also yield this CDR3. The chain carries TRBV28 and TRBJ1-1, with no clear D. The CDR3 loop spans 12 amino acids. Germline CDR1 MDHEN, CDR2 SYDVKM. With 3 bases removed from V and 2 bases from J, the gap between germline ends came to 4 bases. CDR3 in DNA: TGTGCCAGCAGTTTGAGTAACACTGAAGCTTTCTTT. This sequence encodes CASSLSNTEAFF.

V usage is TRBV19 and J usage is TRBJ1-5, with 8 positions matching TRBD1. CDR1 is LNHDA, CDR2 SQIVND, per germline (reference sequence). J lost 6 bases, V lost 6 bases, and 4 bases had no gene match. The CDR3 runs 13 residues. CDR3 amino acids: CASRDRGSQPQHF. For the CDR3, the DNA is TGTGCCAGTAGAGACAGGGGATCTCAGCCCCAGCATTTT.